These 27 T cell receptor beta chains originate from one sample sequenced in a study of regulatory T cells in long-lasting Graves disease. The time point is: newly diagnosed GD, antithyroid drugs for less than 3 months. PBMCs provided the RNA from which the TCR library was made. iRepertoire HTBI primers and Arm-PCR of CDR3 regions built TCR beta libraries. TCRdb processed the multiplex PCR reads anew with MiXCR; each CDR3 protein has one entry. The sample shows fewer than 650,000 distinct CDR3 sequences, about 16% of them seen only once. These data were also reused for a study on T cells in Graves' hyperthyroidism and ophthalmopathy.

Sequenced material: peripheral blood mononuclear cells (PBMCs), taken at new diagnosis, from a patient treated with antithyroid drugs. These receptors were obtained from a young man with Graves disease.

V is TRBV4-1 and J is TRBJ2-7; weak D call: TRBD1 (10 bases). The CDR3 length is 18 residues. Trimming took 1 base from V and 6 from J, leaving 25 bases between them. Germline CDR1 is MGHRA and CDR2 is YSYEKL. The CDR3 nucleotides are TGCGCCAGCAGCCAAGGTCGCGGGGGGGACAGGGGCGGTGGCGAGCAGTACTTC. Protein sequence: CASSQGRGGDRGGGEQYF.

The chain recombines TRBV15 with TRBJ1-5, with D perhaps TRBD1 (6 bases). V dropped 6 bases and J dropped 2 bases, with 14 bases sitting between them. The CDR3 loop spans 15 amino acids. Germline lookup yields CDR1 LNHNV and CDR2 YYDKDF (reference sequence). CDR3: CATRPSEGGNQPQHF. For the CDR3, the DNA is TGTGCCACCAGGCCTAGCGAGGGGGGCAATCAGCCCCAGCATTTT.

This clonotype showed up many times. The rearrangement links TRBV11-2 to TRBJ2-7; possible D gene TRBD1, 6 bases. CDR3 size: 13 residues. Trimming cost V 5 bases and J 2 bases, with 10 bases left between them. Germline CDR1 reads SGHAT; CDR2 reads FQNNGV. The CDR3 coding sequence is TGTGCCAGCAGCCGGGGACACCCCTACGAGCAGTACTTC. Protein product: CASSRGHPYEQYF.

The chain joins TRBV27 to TRBJ1-2; D perhaps matches TRBD1 (6 bases). V lost 4 bases, J lost 8 bases, and 32 bases lay in between. The CDR3 sequence is 19 residues long. Germline CDR1 is MNHEY and CDR2 is SMNVEV (reference sequence). The CDR3 spells CASSSRDKNTGPGEEGYTF. CDR3 nucleotide sequence: TGTGCCAGCAGTTCACGAGATAAGAATACAGGGCCGGGCGAGGAAGGCTACACCTTC.

This clonotype occurred a few times. The chain uses TRBV20-1 and TRBJ2-2; TRBD1 aligns across 8 bases. Germline lookup yields CDR1 DFQATT and CDR2 SNEGSKA (reference sequence). CDR3 length: 17 amino acids. J lost 3 bases, V lost 3 bases, and 12 bases had no gene match. The CDR3 loop is CSARGRQGMADTGELFF. CDR3 nucleotides: TGCAGTGCTAGGGGGAGACAGGGGATGGCGGACACCGGGGAGCTGTTTTTT.

Only a few counts were recorded for this clonotype. A much bigger clone sits one base away, suggesting this may be a read error. This sequence joins TRBV5-8 and TRBJ1-6; D perhaps matches TRBD1 (5 bases). Trimming took off 2 bases at V and 8 bases at J, with 8 bases between the two ends. The CDR3 consists of 13 residues. Germline V CDR1 and CDR2: SGHTS, YDEGEE. CDR3 region: CASSFGGDSPLHF. The CDR3 DNA follows: TGTGCCAGCAGCTTCGGGGGGGATTCACCCCTCCACTTT.

This clonotype has a count of ten or more. The chain employs TRBV28 and TRBJ2-3; 7 nucleotides match TRBD1. The germline V gene has CDR1 MDHEN and CDR2 SYDVKM. This CDR3 region has 14 residues. The ends lost 3 bases at V and 3 bases at J; junction bases unmatched: 3. In DNA, the CDR3 is TGTGCCAGCAGTTTCGACAGGGCAACAGATACGCAGTATTTT. It yields the protein CASSFDRATDTQYF.

About this clonotype itself: A much bigger clone sits one base away, suggesting this may be a read error. The chain links TRBV27 to TRBJ2-3, with D perhaps TRBD2 (6 bases). Germline V gene sequence: CDR1 MNHEY, CDR2 SMNVEV (reference sequence). The CDR3 contains 13 residues. V lost 6 bases, J lost 4 bases, and 11 bases lay in between. The CDR3 loop reads CASRGLASDTQYF. DNA of the CDR3: TGTGCCAGCAGGGGGCTAGCGTCAGATACGCAGTATTTT.

At least ten counts were recorded for this clonotype. This chain uses TRBV19 with TRBJ2-7, with TRBD1 matching over 10 bases. Germline assignment: CDR1 LNHDA and CDR2 SQIVND (reference sequence). The trim removed 2 bases at V and 6 bases at J, leaving 4 bases unmatched. The CDR3 sequence is 14 residues long. CDR3 loop: CASSISRDRGEQYF. The DNA of the CDR3 is TGTGCCAGTAGTATATCCCGGGACAGGGGCGAGCAGTACTTC. The full variable domain, its missing parts supplied by reference TRBV19 and TRBJ2-7, is DGGITQSPKYLFRKEGQNVTLSCEQNLNHDAMYWYRQDPGQGLRLIYYSQIVNDFQKGDIAEGYSVSREKKESFPLTVTSAQKNPTAFYLCASSISRDRGEQYFGPGTRLTVT.

This clonotype was detected many times. This chain joins TRBV30 and TRBJ2-7; perhaps TRBD2 as D (5 bases). The V end was cut by 0 bases, the J end by 2 bases, with 11 bases between. This CDR3 has 14 amino acids. Per germline, CDR1 GTSNPN and CDR2 SVGIG (reference sequence). The CDR3 nucleotides read TGTGCCTGGAGTGTTAAGCGGCTTCCCTACGAGCAGTACTTC. This encodes CAWSVKRLPYEQYF.

This clonotype came up many times. The chain joins TRBV18 to TRBJ2-5; D gene uncertain. The ends were cut back, 2 bases at V and 3 bases at J, with 4 bases in the middle. CDR3 length: 12 residues. CDR1 is KGHSH and CDR2 is LQKENI in the germline V gene. DNA for the CDR3: TGTGCCAGCTCACCAGTCGAAGAGACCCAGTACTTC. This encodes CASSPVEETQYF.

This clonotype appeared many times. The chain couples TRBV12-3 or TRBV12-4 to TRBJ2-1, with 10 nucleotides matching TRBD2. The CDR3 has 15 amino acids. Losses at the gene ends were 7 bases for V and 8 bases for J; bases not matched to a gene: 11. CDR3 coding DNA: TGTGCCAGCACCCGAGCGGGAGGGCCAGGAGATGAGCAGTTCTTC. It specifies CASTRAGGPGDEQFF.

The gene calls are TRBV7-9 and TRBJ2-5; D might be TRBD2 (5 bases). CDR1 and CDR2 (germline): SEHNR, FQNEAQ (reference sequence). This CDR3 is built from 15 residues. The V and J ends lost 4 bases and 7 bases respectively, with 19 bases between them. Here the CDR3 DNA reads TGTGCCAGCAGCTCCTTAGCGAGAGGGCCTGGGACCCAGTACTTC. Its protein is CASSSLARGPGTQYF. The variable domain in full, completed from reference TRBV7-9 and TRBJ2-5, reads DTGVSQNPRHKITKRGQNVTFRCDPISEHNRLYWYRQTLGQGPEFLTYFQNEAQLEKSRLLSDRFSAERPKGSFSTLEIQRTEQGDSAMYLCASSSLARGPGTQYFGPGTRLLVL.

This clonotype appeared many times. The V call is TRBV20-1, the J call TRBJ2-7; unclear D gene. Germline CDR1 and CDR2: DFQATT and SNEGSKA (reference sequence). V shed 6 bases and J shed 2 bases, with 11 bases lying between them. The CDR3 contains 12 residues. The CDR3 loop is CSATDGPYEQYF. The CDR3 nucleotides read TGCAGTGCCACCGACGGACCCTACGAGCAGTACTTC.

This clonotype was picked up many times. This chain uses TRBV20-1 with TRBJ2-7; D might be TRBD2 (7 bases). Trimming removed 6 bases at V and 0 bases at J, with 18 bases between. The germline V gene encodes CDR1 DFQATT and CDR2 SNEGSKA (reference sequence). The CDR3 sequence is 15 residues long. CDR3 sequence reads: CSAQEGGADSYEQYF. Here the CDR3 DNA reads TGCAGTGCCCAAGAGGGGGGGGCGGACTCCTACGAGCAGTACTTC.

This clonotype was seen only a few times. This chain joins TRBV12-5 and TRBJ2-1; a possible D gene is TRBD2 (5 bases). Germline V gene data show CDR1 as LGHNT and CDR2 as FRNRAP. The CDR3 has 19 amino acids. Trimming took off 0 bases at V and 0 bases at J, with 18 bases between the two ends. Here the CDR3 reads CASGLVISSRRSSYNEQFF. DNA for the CDR3: TGTGCTAGTGGTTTGGTTATTTCTAGCCGAAGAAGCTCCTACAATGAGCAGTTCTTC.

Ten or more counts support this clonotype. The gene calls are TRBV12-3 or TRBV12-4 and TRBJ1-5, with TRBD1 matching over 9 bases. V trimming: 4 bases; J trimming: 1 base; junction bases outside the gene matches: 8. The CDR3 spans 17 residues. This CDR3 reads CASSSIRDRDSNQPQHF. The CDR3 coding sequence is TGTGCCAGCAGTTCCATCCGGGACAGGGACAGCAATCAGCCCCAGCATTTT.

Comment on this clonotype: A read error may be the cause here, since a much bigger clone is one base away. The CDR3 does not close with the conserved phenylalanine or tryptophan, likely indicating a read error. The gene calls are TRBV13 and TRBJ1-2; 9 nucleotides agree with TRBD1. Germline V lookup: CDR1 PRHDT, CDR2 FYEKMQ (reference sequence). The CDR3 has 16 amino acids. Trimming removed 5 bases from V and 7 bases from J; junction bases left unmatched: 14. The CDR3 reads CASSAFSTGGVSGYTL. DNA of the CDR3: TGTGCCAGCAGCGCCTTCTCGACAGGGGGAGTGTCTGGCTACACCCTC.

At least ten counts were recorded for this clonotype. V is TRBV27 and J is TRBJ2-5, with 7 bases that match TRBD2. The CDR3 spans 14 residues. The V and J ends lost 6 bases and 5 bases, in that order; junction bases with no gene match: 9. CDR1 is MNHEY, CDR2 SMNVEV, per germline (reference sequence). The CDR3 DNA reads as TGTGCCAGCAGCCCGCTAGCGGCAAAGGAGACCCAGTACTTC. It yields the protein CASSPLAAKETQYF.

This clonotype was seen a single time. The V gene is TRBV6-1, the J gene TRBJ2-1, with D possibly being TRBD2 (5 bases). Trimming left V 7 bases short and J 9 bases short, with 22 bases between. There are 15 residues in the CDR3. CDR1 is MNHNS and CDR2 is SASEGT in the germline V gene. The CDR3 DNA reads TGTGCCAGCATCGAAGCCGTAGGGAGCGTCAGTGAGCAGTTCTTC. It translates to CASIEAVGSVSEQFF.

This clonotype came up many times. The chain carries TRBV30 and TRBJ2-1; D uncertain. Trimming stripped 4 bases from V and 0 bases from J, with 16 bases between. The CDR3 spans 16 residues. Germline V gives CDR1 GTSNPN, CDR2 SVGIG (reference sequence). The CDR3: CAWTPEDSRSYNEQFF. DNA for the CDR3: TGTGCCTGGACCCCCGAGGATAGCCGCTCCTACAATGAGCAGTTCTTC.

At least ten counts were recorded for this clonotype. The chain is built from TRBV12-3 or TRBV12-4 and TRBJ1-6; no definite D call. With 0 bases removed from V and 8 bases from J, the gap between germline ends came to 8 bases. The CDR3 has 14 amino acids. This chain's CDR3 is CASSLAGVDSPLHF. DNA of the CDR3: TGTGCCAGCAGTTTAGCCGGGGTCGATTCACCCCTCCACTTT.

On this clonotype: Just one base apart from a much larger clone, this may be a read error. The rearrangement uses TRBV3-1 and TRBJ2-2; D gene uncertain. Germline V lookup: CDR1 LGHDT, CDR2 YNNKEL (reference sequence). V lost 0 bases to trimming and J lost 10 bases, with 9 bases between them. The CDR3 consists of 13 residues. The CDR3 loop reads CASSQEAPEELFF. CDR3 nucleotide sequence: TGTGCCAGCAGCCAAGAGGCCCCCGAGGAGCTGTTTTTT.

In this sample, this clonotype turned up a few times. The chain has TRBV9 and TRBJ1-2; weak D call: TRBD1 (5 bases). V lost 0 bases and J 8 bases, leaving 11 bases between the germline ends. The germline V gene has CDR1 SGDLS and CDR2 YYNGEE. The CDR3 extends over 13 amino acids. The CDR3 here is CASSVGRADGYTF. The CDR3 bases are TGTGCCAGCAGCGTAGGCAGGGCAGACGGCTACACCTTC.

This clonotype was recorded at least ten times. This chain links TRBV11-2 with TRBJ1-1, with a weak D call TRBD1 (5 bases). This CDR3 spans 12 amino acids. Germline lookup yields CDR1 SGHAT and CDR2 FQNNGV. V gave up 1 base and J gave up 9 bases, with 9 bases separating them. The CDR3 coding sequence is TGTGCCAGCAGCTTAGGCCCAGGGAAAGCTTTCTTT. Encoded protein: CASSLGPGKAFF. Looking up the rest from reference TRBV11-2 and TRBJ1-1 gives the full variable domain: EAGVAQSPRYKIIEKRQSVAFWCNPISGHATLYWYQQILGQGPKLLIQFQNNGVVDDSQLPKDRFSAERLKGVDSTLKIQPAKLEDSAVYLCASSLGPGKAFFGQGTRLTVV.

This clonotype appeared a few times. The chain employs TRBV9 and TRBJ2-3; D may match TRBD1 or TRBD2 (5 bases each). This CDR3 has 18 residues. V was pared by 3 bases and J by 1 base, with 21 bases between. Germline lookup yields CDR1 SGDLS and CDR2 YYNGEE. The CDR3 sequence: CASSAQSLGTPGTDTQYF. The CDR3 DNA sequence: TGTGCCAGCAGCGCACAGTCACTGGGGACCCCCGGCACAGATACGCAGTATTTT. Filled out from reference TRBV9 and TRBJ2-3, the complete variable domain reads DSGVTQTPKHLITATGQRVTLRCSPRSGDLSVYWYQQSLDQGLQFLIQYYNGEERAKGNILERFSAQQFPDLHSELNLSSLELGDSALYFCASSAQSLGTPGTDTQYFGPGTRLTVL.

This clonotype has ten or more counts. CDR3 in amino acids: CASSFTMYNSPLHF. In DNA form, the CDR3 reads TGTGCCAGCAGTTTTACTATGTATAATTCACCCCTCCACTTT. The chain recombines TRBV12-3 or TRBV12-4 with TRBJ1-6; no firm D call. Trimming took off 3 bases at V and 4 bases at J, with 7 bases between the two ends. The CDR3 consists of 14 residues.